The entry below gives a single TCR beta chain sequence along with its context. The specificity of this receptor is unknown. No qualities accompany the bases; no much larger clone lies one base away. The cohort was made up of about 670 healthy bone marrow donors. Cohort members were all nominally healthy when sampled, although unrecorded immune exposures were likely present. The donor was CMV seropositive and belonged to the group of more than 250 seropositive cohort members. Every donor gave a peripheral blood sample, and the peripheral blood mononuclear cells from that sample were used for TCR beta sequencing. The Qiagen DNeasy Blood Extraction Kit was used to extract genomic DNA from the blood cell samples. The junction shows trimming of 4 bases on V and 2 bases on J, plus 9 bases between the germline ends. CDR1 and CDR2, looked up from the germline V gene, are SGHRS and YFSETQ. Its CDR3 holds 13 amino acids, cysteine through phenylalanine. Of all the DNA, just the CDR3 is kept, 39 bases in frame from base 1.

The data stem from a study of cytomegalovirus exposure and HLA in healthy donors (dated by TCRdb to between 2016 and 2019). With regard to the full study: An earlier analysis of some 500 of the donors reported more than 250 Gb of sequence data and around 110 million unique TCR beta sequences from about 179 million T cells. The T cell repertoires of 666 subjects were profiled by immunosequencing and related to cytomegalovirus serostatus. All discovery cohort repertoires had been generated using a single sequencing platform. Among several hundred genotyped donors of the cohort, an average of roughly 230,000 unique TCR beta nucleotide sequences was sequenced per donor, of which about 18% were non-productive. The study aimed to test whether cataloging public T cell receptors could reveal signatures of past pathogen exposure. Of the approximately 400 genotyped donors, 81% fell in the genetic ancestry cluster associated with self-reported Caucasian donors. The number of typed donors differed by locus: 629-630 for A, B, C, DRB1 and DQB1; 522 for DQA1; about 600 for DPA1; and about 450 for DPB1. A later analysis re-analyzed previously published TCR beta repertoires from several hundred donors and added high-resolution HLA genotyping to study TCR occurrence patterns. To predict cytomegalovirus infection status, the study brought together high-throughput TCR immunosequencing, statistical association of individual TCRs with disease status, and machine learning. HLA typing included class I and class II loci at four-digit resolution. Donor age, sex, ethnicity and CMV serostatus were collected together with the repertoire data. Rather than using new phenotypic data, the later analysis identified candidate immune exposures from TCR beta sequences and from how often those sequences occurred across donors. An earlier analysis of 500 to 650 of the donors applied high-throughput TCR beta sequencing to assess whether each TCR beta V gene segment acted as functional or pseudogenic. A separate validation cohort of roughly 130 different subjects was used in addition to the roughly 700-subject first cohort. Because of strong linkage in the cohort, five DR-DQ haplotypes were treated as single units for association and clustering. A later genetic analysis used genome-wide SNP genotypes for about 60% of the roughly 700 donors, treating that subset as a discovery cohort. Roughly 300 gigabases of sequencing data and approximately 92 million unique TCR sequences made up an early release that covered 640 HLA-typed donors.

To prepare the library, the immunoSEQ multiplex PCR assay was applied. The multiplex PCR relied on a mix of 60 forward primers for TCR Vbeta segments and 13 reverse primers for TCR Jbeta segments. A multiplex PCR assay on genomic DNA amplified the CDR3 region of rearranged TCR beta genes. On the Illumina HiSeq System, the amplified TCR beta libraries were sequenced as 87-base-pair reads. As for the original processing: Across the 700 or so repertoires, a later analysis counted some 80 million unique TCR beta chains, roughly 11 million of which were shared by at least two donors. A nearest-neighbor algorithm error-corrected the raw reads and collapsed the reads into unique sequences, merging closely related sequences to remove PCR and sequencing errors. To assign V, D and J gene segments, CDR3 sequences were aligned to IMGT reference sequences. Each retained sequence needed at least a six-nucleotide match to both a V gene segment and a J gene segment. A rearrangement was called productive if the CDR3 had no stop codons and remained in frame with V and J, and every other rearrangement was called non-productive. CDR3 was defined according to IMGT convention as the region running from the second conserved V-encoded cysteine to the conserved J-encoded phenylalanine. In an earlier analysis of more than 550 of the donors, sequences lacking an unambiguous match to a single V gene segment were excluded. An earlier analysis of 550 to 650 of the donors classified V segments as functional when productive rearrangements were above 56.7% and as segregating when the standard deviation between donors was above 5%. A statistical classification framework was built for diagnosing cytomegalovirus status from the catalog of TCR beta chain sequences. In a later analysis, V and J genes were assigned by comparing TCR nucleotide sequences against IMGT/GENE-DB human TR gene sequences. In a later analysis, CDR3 sequences and most-parsimonious VDJ recombination scenarios were assigned using the TCRdist pipeline. In a later analysis, every TCR beta chain was defined by the combination of its CDR3 amino acid sequence and its V-gene family, and reads without a unique V-gene family were dropped. A later analysis removed nearly 600 highly shared, low-generation-probability nucleotide sequences to deal with suspected cross-contamination and a sequencing artifact. In a later analysis, a clonal expansion index for each public chain was calculated from normalized within-repertoire ranks of inferred template counts. In a later analysis, generation probabilities were computed using a VDJ recombination model fitted to out-of-frame rearrangements, and the results were checked against IGoR. A later analysis scored TCR-TCR, TCR-HLA and TCR-CMV co-occurrence with hypergeometric tests, applying a repertoire-size bias correction to TCR pairs. In a later analysis, false discovery rates were estimated by permuting HLA or CMV assignments 20 times. In a later analysis, co-occurring TCRs were grouped using DBSCAN, and TCRdist sequence similarity was added for clustering within HLA-allele-positive subsets. For co-occurrence clustering, repertoires with fewer than 30,000 or more than 120,000 public chains were excluded, along with four or five repertoires with anomalous nucleotide sharing. Here the immuneACCESS table is served through TCRdb, limited to in-frame sequences with V and J called. Missing clones are a known gap in these copies; in checked studies unresolved V genes cover under half, and the rest lacks a known reason. V, J and clone size are those of that table, while D and trimming were read from the DNA. This sample comprises approximately 110,000 clones, roughly 80% of them detected only once. Of the sample, more than 20% falls within the top ten clones.

General study outcomes and caveats: Because counts were too low, 15 to 20 rarely observed V segments, including chromosome 9 orphons, were excluded from the earlier analysis of 587 of the donors. The study listed 150 to 200 TCR beta chains as associated with cytomegalovirus. A group of highly shared sequence variants was considered likely to be a technical artifact of the sequencing pipeline. When HLA alleles, especially DR and DQ, strongly co-occurred, TCR associations were difficult to assign to individual alleles. V-gene and J-gene trimming of TCR beta chains was associated with a missense DCLRE1C variant in a later genetic analysis, and the association was replicated in an independent cohort. Because some donors lacked HLA typing at each locus, the association tests relied only on the typed subset. Linkage disequilibrium might explain the correlated functional status among segregating V segments, but an unknown experimental factor could not be excluded. In both the original and validation cohorts, the classifier was reported to diagnose cytomegalovirus status with high specificity and sensitivity. According to a later genetic analysis, donors in an Asian-associated ancestry cluster had fewer N-insertions in productive TCRs than the roughly 670-donor mean. Some IMGT-functional V segments, including TRBV6-2 and TRBV6-3, could not be told apart with the 87-base-pair reads, so those segments were excluded. In a later analysis, several top co-occurrence clusters were reported to appear linked to parvovirus B19, influenza, CMV and Epstein-Barr virus. In a later analysis, TCR association rates were found to vary across HLA loci, with the most associated TCRs seen for DRB1 alleles and the fewest for HLA-C alleles. Broadly in line with IMGT annotations, most TCR beta V segments showed up in productive rearrangements about 90% or about 30% of the time in an earlier analysis of some 590 of the donors. Most TCR sequences were observed very rarely across donors, whereas some public TCRs were present in many individuals. This cohort had only TCR beta chains sequenced, and the lack of alpha or paired-chain data limited which features could be detected. A later analysis found that HLA-associated TCR beta chains were more clonally expanded and had lower generation probabilities than equally common non-associated chains. A few of the identified cytomegalovirus-associated TCR beta chains were confirmed in vitro to be specific for cytomegalovirus antigens. At a false discovery rate of 0.05, a later analysis linked about 17,000 TCR beta sequences to specific HLA alleles. Roughly uniform sequencing depth across donors was assumed in presence/absence analyses, although this assumption may not hold. The authors suggested that the approach could potentially be extended to other disease states and immunological phenotypes. A further reported finding was that TCR beta sequences accurately predicted the HLA-A and HLA-B alleles for most subjects in the first cohort. Most CMV-associated TCR beta chains appeared to be HLA-restricted in a later analysis, and the HLA associations seemed to be driven largely by CMV exposure. The only immune exposure information available for the cohort was CMV serostatus.

Sequencing used PBMCs. Recombination joined TRBV5-1 with TRBJ2-5; the D gene is perhaps TRBD2, from 6 matching bases. This TCR was sampled from a man aged 30-40 years in good health and CMV-seropositive. The base sequence is TGCGCCAGCAGCGGCGGGGTTCAAGAGACCCAGTACTTC. This yields the protein CASSGGVQETQYF.